Listed here are 24 T cell receptor beta chains from one sample, sequenced in a study of cytomegalovirus exposure and HLA in healthy donors. The primer mix had 60 Vbeta and 13 Jbeta primers. Sequencing used immunoSEQ multiplex PCR; TCRdb keeps in-frame clones, though not all of them. The sample has 150,000 to 200,000 clones; around nine tenths are singletons. Specimen: PBMCs. These receptors came from a woman aged 18-29 years in good health and CMV-seronegative.

CDR3 DNA: TGTGCCAGCAGTTCCCCGACAGGGTGGAATAATCAGCCCCAGCATTTT. Translation: CASSSPTGWNNQPQHF. This chain joins TRBV28 and TRBJ1-5, with 7 bases fitting TRBD1. Germline CDR1 is MDHEN and CDR2 is SYDVKM. Losses at the gene ends were 4 bases for V and 4 bases for J; bases not matched to a gene: 10. CDR3 length: 16 residues.

The sample holds one count of this clone. The chain couples TRBV20-1 to TRBJ1-4; D gene uncertain. CDR1 DFQATT and CDR2 SNEGSKA come from the germline V gene (reference sequence). Trimming left V 5 bases short and J 8 bases short, with 6 bases between. This CDR3 has 10 residues. The CDR3 DNA reads TGCAGTGCTCAGCGAGAAAAACTGTTTTTT. This encodes CSAQREKLFF.

J is TRBJ1-2 and V is TRBV29-1; 7 bases are a match to TRBD1. CDR1 and CDR2 (germline): SQVTM, ANQGSEA. V shed 6 bases, J shed 4 bases, and the junction held 11 bases outside the gene matches. This CDR3 is built from 14 residues. The CDR3 sequence is CSVGQASTSYGYTF. In DNA form, the CDR3 reads TGCAGCGTAGGACAGGCTTCCACGTCCTATGGCTACACCTTC.

This clone has only one observation. The sample holds other DNA sequences that translate to the same CDR3. The chain employs TRBV30 and TRBJ1-5; no firm D call. The CDR3 consists of 13 residues. Germline values: CDR1 GTSNPN, CDR2 SVGIG (reference sequence). Trimming shortened V by 0 bases and J by 7 bases, and 10 bases separated the two germline ends. This CDR3 reads CAWSVRGGQPQHF. In DNA form, the CDR3 reads TGTGCCTGGAGTGTACGCGGAGGACAGCCCCAGCATTTT.

V is TRBV27 and J is TRBJ1-5, with 7 bases fitting TRBD1. Germline CDR1 is MNHEY and CDR2 is SMNVEV (reference sequence). This CDR3 spans 15 amino acids. J gave up 4 bases and V 2 bases, and 5 bases lay outside the gene matches. CDR3 coding DNA: TGTGCCAGCAGTTTACAGGGGGGAAGAAATCAGCCCCAGCATTTT. Its translation: CASSLQGGRNQPQHF.

V and J are TRBV6-6 and TRBJ1-2; 7 bases map to TRBD1. V shed 0 bases and J 2 bases; nucleotides not matched to a gene: 3. Germline V CDR1 and CDR2: MNHNY, SVGAGI (reference sequence). The CDR3 has 15 amino acids. Here the CDR3 reads CASSYSGRGNYGYTF. The CDR3 DNA is TGTGCCAGCAGTTACTCGGGCAGGGGGAACTATGGCTACACCTTC.

The sample holds one count of this clone. This CDR3 is CAWSVGTTAYDEQYF. DNA of the CDR3: TGTGCCTGGAGTGTGGGGACAACCGCGTACGACGAGCAGTACTTC. J is TRBJ2-7 and V is TRBV30, with a tentative D call TRBD1 (6 bases). V lost 0 bases, J lost 5 bases, and 17 bases lay in between. This CDR3 is built from 15 residues. Germline lookup yields CDR1 GTSNPN and CDR2 SVGIG (reference sequence).

The chain couples TRBV6-5 to TRBJ2-1, with D possibly matching TRBD2 (5 bases). V lost 6 bases to trimming and J lost 12 bases, with 21 bases between them. The germline gives CDR1 MNHEY, CDR2 SVGAGI. CDR3 size: 14 residues. The CDR3 here is CASSPRDYSFGQFF. DNA of the CDR3: TGTGCCAGCAGCCCTCGTGACTACTCCTTCGGGCAGTTCTTC.

The chain combines TRBV19 with TRBJ2-5; D ambiguous. V gave up 0 bases and J gave up 4 bases, with 9 bases separating them. Germline lookup yields CDR1 LNHDA and CDR2 SQIVND (reference sequence). CDR3 size: 14 residues. In nucleotides, the CDR3 is TGTGCCAGTAGTATAGATAACGGTGGAGAGACCCAGTACTTC. Protein product: CASSIDNGGETQYF.

The chain uses TRBV18 and TRBJ2-2; perhaps TRBD2 as D (6 bases). This CDR3 contains 16 residues. Germline V lookup: CDR1 KGHSH, CDR2 LQKENI. Trimming took off 3 bases at V and 0 bases at J, with 11 bases between the two ends. As DNA, the CDR3 is TGTGCCAGCTCACCCGGGGGACGGACGAACACCGGGGAGCTGTTTTTT. Amino acids: CASSPGGRTNTGELFF.

This chain uses TRBV21-1 with TRBJ2-4; the table's D call, TRBD2, has no DNA check behind it. TRBV21-1 is deemed a pseudogene. The CDR3 runs 15 residues. CDR3 region: CASSRWERAKNIQYF. The CDR3 DNA reads as TGTGCCAGCTCCCGGTGGGAGAGGGCCAAAAACATTCAGTACTTC.

In regard to this clone: One junction end does not reproduce the germline sequence, and a read error may be involved. The rearrangement links TRBV7-7 to TRBJ2-5; 8 bases align to TRBD2. The CDR3 contains 16 residues. Germline CDR1 is SSHAT and CDR2 is FNYEAQ (reference sequence). The CDR3 DNA reads as TGTGCTAGCAGCTCCGGGGGGGGACTAGTAGAAGAGACCCAGTACTTC. Residues: CASSSGGGLVEETQYF.

The chain couples TRBV27 to TRBJ1-5, with D possibly matching TRBD1 (6 bases). CDR1 is MNHEY and CDR2 is SMNVEV in the germline V gene (reference sequence). CDR3 size: 15 residues. V was pared by 5 bases and J by 3 bases, with 14 bases between. For the CDR3, the DNA is TGTGCCAGCAGTGCCCTTCAGGGGCTCAATCAGCCCCAGCATTTT. Translation: CASSALQGLNQPQHF.

The chain recombines TRBV10-3 with TRBJ2-7, with 7 bases fitting TRBD1. The V gene's germline CDR1 is ENHRY and CDR2 SYGVKD. Germline trimming cut 5 bases from V and 2 bases from J; bases unmatched to any gene: 15. The CDR3 sequence is 17 residues long. DNA for the CDR3: TGTGCCATCAGTACCGCCGAAACCTGGGACAGCCCCTACGAGCAGTACTTC. Its protein product is CAISTAETWDSPYEQYF.

The chain recombines TRBV29-1 with TRBJ1-2; D gene unclear. The CDR3 sequence is 13 residues long. Per germline, CDR1 SQVTM and CDR2 ANQGSEA. Trimming removed 5 bases at V and 6 bases at J, with 16 bases between. CDR3 bases: TGCAGCGTTATGGGGTTAGAGGGCGATGGCTACACCTTC. It yields the protein CSVMGLEGDGYTF.

The V gene is TRBV9, the J gene TRBJ1-1; 7 positions match TRBD1. This CDR3 comprises 15 residues. V shed 3 bases, J shed 5 bases, and the junction held 10 bases outside the gene matches. From germline, CDR1 is SGDLS and CDR2 YYNGEE. The CDR3 DNA follows: TGTGCCAGCAGCGAGGGGGTCAGGGGGAGGACTGAAGCTTTCTTT. The encoded protein is CASSEGVRGRTEAFF.

The rearrangement joins TRBV6-6 to TRBJ2-1; TRBD2 matches 13 bases. Trimming took 2 bases from V and 7 from J; bases not matched to a gene: 5. Looked up from germline, CDR1 is MNHNY and CDR2 is SVGAGI (reference sequence). The CDR3 consists of 16 residues. CDR3 sequence reads: CASSYVRGLAGNEQFF. The CDR3 region has the DNA TGTGCCAGCAGTTACGTCAGGGGACTAGCGGGGAATGAGCAGTTCTTC.

V usage is TRBV6-5 and J usage is TRBJ1-1, with 7 bases fitting TRBD1. Trimming removed 6 bases from V and 1 base from J; junction bases left unmatched: 2. Germline CDR1 MNHEY, CDR2 SVGAGI. The CDR3 extends over 13 amino acids. The CDR3 nucleotides are TGTGCCAGCAGAGACAGGGAGAACACTGAAGCTTTCTTT. Protein: CASRDRENTEAFF.

This clone was seen once. The chain recombines TRBV7-9 with TRBJ1-2; D ambiguous. Trimming removed 5 bases from V and 6 bases from J, with 4 bases in between. This CDR3 is 10 amino acids long. Germline V gene data show CDR1 as SEHNR and CDR2 as FQNEAQ (reference sequence). CDR3 nucleotide sequence: TGTGCCAGCAGCCCGGATGGCTACACCTTC. It specifies CASSPDGYTF.

The rearrangement joins TRBV5-1 to TRBJ2-1; D is perhaps TRBD1 (5 bases). The CDR3 loop spans 13 amino acids. Trimming stripped 2 bases from V and 6 bases from J, with 9 bases between. The V gene's germline CDR1 is SGHRS and CDR2 YFSETQ. The CDR3 loop is CASSFQGSNEQFF. The CDR3 coding sequence is TGCGCCAGCAGCTTTCAGGGCAGCAATGAGCAGTTCTTC.

J is TRBJ2-2 and V is TRBV5-8; 9 bases fit TRBD1. The CDR3 contains 17 residues. Looked up from germline, CDR1 is SGHTS and CDR2 is YDEGEE. V lost 4 bases and J lost 5; bases outside the gene matches: 12. The CDR3 is CASSPFPGQGGTGELFF. Written as DNA, the CDR3 is TGTGCCAGCAGCCCCTTCCCGGGACAGGGAGGGACCGGGGAGCTGTTTTTT.

V and J are TRBV5-1 and TRBJ2-6, with D perhaps matching TRBD2 (5 bases). CDR1 and CDR2 from the germline V gene are SGHRS and YFSETQ. The CDR3 is 16 residues long. V lost 1 base, J lost 1 base, and 9 bases lay in between. CDR3 sequence: CASSLITGSGANVLTF. In nucleotides, the CDR3 is TGCGCCAGCAGCTTGATCACGGGATCTGGGGCCAACGTCCTGACTTTC.

This clone was seen only once. Other DNA sequences within the sample encode an identical CDR3. The chain links TRBV27 to TRBJ1-2; D gene unclear. V lost 5 bases and J 4 bases, leaving 8 bases between the germline ends. CDR3 length: 12 amino acids. CDR1 and CDR2 (germline): MNHEY, SMNVEV (reference sequence). CDR3 sequence: CASSPRGYGYTF. CDR3 sequence (DNA): TGTGCCAGCAGTCCCCGGGGCTATGGCTACACCTTC.

The chain recombines TRBV29-1 with TRBJ2-7; D perhaps matches TRBD1 (6 bases). Germline V lookup: CDR1 SQVTM, CDR2 ANQGSEA. Trimming cost V 5 bases and J 5 bases, with 16 bases left between them. The CDR3 runs to 13 residues. CDR3 DNA: TGCAGCGTTACAGGGACGGGGAATGACGAGCAGTACTTC. Amino acids: CSVTGTGNDEQYF.